This T cell receptor (beta chain) emerged from a study of CD8+CD57+ T cells in acquired aplastic anemia. Study-level information: When averaged, DNA from sorted CD4+ and CD8+ cells came to approximately 3 ug. Healthy donor CD4+ samples were sequenced to a depth that averaged about 10.8 million reads.

The CDR3 extends over 14 amino acids. Trimming pared 5 bases from V and 8 bases from J, leaving 15 bases between. At least ten counts were recorded for this clonotype. The TCR beta profiling, which covered VDJ combination and CDR3 sequence, was carried out using genomic DNA as the template. MiXCR, run by TCRdb on the reads, gives a single entry per CDR3 protein. The sample shows about 190,000 distinct CDR3 sequences, less than 65% of them seen only once. V is TRBV12-3 or TRBV12-4 and J is TRBJ1-4; D is perhaps TRBD1 (5 bases). The source is a human donor in good health, serving as a control. The sample consisted of sorted CD4+, CD8+, or CD8+CD57+ T cells (not recorded which) from PBMCs. The CDR3 region has the DNA TGTGCCAGCAGTGGGGACGCCTTGGGGGAAAAACTGTTTTTT. Residues: CASSGDALGEKLFF.